What follows describes a single T cell receptor (beta chain). What it binds is unknown. The data originate from a study of T cell responses to AZD1222 COVID-19 vaccine. Study-wide background: Samples with a second dose at about 4 or about 12 weeks were pooled together. Study outcomes and limitations: A rise in Spike-specific TCR breadth and depth followed two AZD1222 doses. Donors were largely white British and mainly female; clonal diversity was possibly underestimated.

Sequenced by immunoSEQ multiplex PCR; TCRdb stores in-frame clones only, minus some. The sample records more than 70,000 clones, 65% to 90% being singletons. The CDR3 extends over 15 amino acids. V lost 5 bases, J lost 2 bases, and 5 bases stayed unmatched. CDR1 KGHSH and CDR2 LQKENI come from the germline V gene. This clonotype was sampled from an adult in good health. This material consisted of peripheral blood, taken on day 0 of AZD1222 vaccination. The chain employs TRBV18 and TRBJ2-7, with 11 positions matching TRBD1. The CDR3 loop reads CASSKGTGGTYEQYF. CDR3 nucleotides: TGTGCCAGCTCAAAGGGGACAGGGGGTACCTACGAGCAGTACTTC.